Following are 7 T cell receptor beta chains from one sample sequenced in a study of CD8+ T cells in alopecia areata. Treatment of the sample: oral pan-JAK inhibitor, 5-10 mg twice daily. RNA, once extracted, was reverse transcribed into cDNA for use as the sequencing template. Data came from immunoSEQ multiplex PCR; TCRdb stores just in-frame clones and leaves some out. This table has 120,000 or so clones, roughly 50% appearing once. The specimen was CD8+ T cells sorted from blood, collected at week 4, from a patient treated with tofacitinib. These receptors came from a human donor with alopecia areata.

The genes are TRBV25-1 and TRBJ2-4; a weak D match, TRBD2 (5 bases). CDR1 and CDR2 from the germline V gene are MGHDK and SYGVNS. The CDR3 has 12 amino acids. The germline V and J ends were trimmed by 6 bases and 5 bases, with 8 bases remaining between them. CDR3 loop: CASSHGENIQYF. In DNA form, the CDR3 reads TGTGCCAGCAGCCACGGGGAAAACATTCAGTACTTC.

The chain combines TRBV5-6 with TRBJ2-1, with D possibly matching TRBD2 (5 bases). The V gene's germline CDR1 is SGHDT and CDR2 YYEEEE. V lost 7 bases, J lost 6 bases, and 8 bases lay in between. The CDR3 has 11 amino acids. As DNA, the CDR3 is TGTGCCAGCGGGGAGAGCAATGAGCAGTTCTTC. Encoded protein: CASGESNEQFF.

The rearrangement joins TRBV29-1 to TRBJ2-2; unclear D gene. V lost 4 bases and J 0 bases, leaving 6 bases between the germline ends. Germline loops: CDR1 SQVTM, CDR2 ANQGSEA. The CDR3 runs to 13 residues. The CDR3 DNA reads TGCAGCGTTGTGGCGGCGAACACCGGGGAGCTGTTTTTT. It yields the protein CSVVAANTGELFF.

J is TRBJ1-1 and V is TRBV5-6; no clear D gene. Germline CDR1 and CDR2: SGHDT and YYEEEE. CDR3 length: 12 residues. The V gene lost 2 bases and the J gene lost 4 bases, with 6 bases spanning the gap. CDR3 sequence (DNA): TGTGCCAGCAGCTTACTCTTCACTGAAGCTTTCTTT. Translating it yields CASSLLFTEAFF.

The table lists this clone with a few counts. The junction does not match germline at one end; this may be a read error. This chain uses TRBV29-1 with TRBJ1-1, with TRBD1 matching 7 bases. This CDR3 comprises 13 residues. Germline-derived CDR1 and CDR2 are SQVTM and ANQGSEA. CDR3 amino acids: CSVDKTGNAEAFF. CDR3 DNA: TGCAGCGTTGATAAGACAGGGAACGCTGAAGCTTTCTTT.

The chain has TRBV30 and TRBJ1-5; 9 bases match TRBD1. Germline V gene sequence: CDR1 GTSNPN, CDR2 SVGIG (reference sequence). This CDR3 is 15 amino acids long. V was clipped by 2 bases and J by 2 bases; unmatched bases: 4. Written as DNA, the CDR3 is TGTGCCTGGAGTACAGGGGGCGACGGCAATCAGCCCCAGCATTTT. This translates into CAWSTGGDGNQPQHF.

The V call is TRBV13, the J call TRBJ2-7; TRBD1 aligns across 9 bases. Germline V CDR1 and CDR2: PRHDT, FYEKMQ (reference sequence). The ends lost 5 bases at V and 3 bases at J; junction bases unmatched: 5. The CDR3 totals 14 residues. The CDR3: CASSPGQGRYEQYF. The CDR3 DNA reads TGTGCCAGCAGCCCGGGACAGGGCCGCTACGAGCAGTACTTC.